Listed below are T cell receptor beta chains from one sample, sequenced in a study of T cell responses to AZD1222 COVID-19 vaccine. Sequenced by immunoSEQ multiplex PCR; TCRdb stores in-frame clones only, minus some. The repertoire includes 95,000 to 110,000 clones, 90% to 95% of them detected once, and 20% to 25% sits in the top ten. The specimen was peripheral blood, collected on day 0 of AZD1222 vaccination. These receptors originate from an adult in good health. CDR3s include the opening cysteine and the closing phenylalanine or tryptophan. A D gene is named only where the DNA matches it firmly. Clone size appears in some rows only: once, few, many, or a class for an expanded clone.

J gene | V gene | clone size | D gene | CDR3 protein | CDR3 DNA
TRBJ1-2 | TRBV15 | - | TRBD1 | CATSREGQGRNYGYTF | TGTGCCACCAGCAGAGAAGGACAGGGGCGTAACTATGGCTACACCTTC
TRBJ1-2 | TRBV12-3/TRBV12-4 | - | - | CASSPPGGYGYTF | TGTGCCAGCAGCCCCCCGGGGGGCTATGGCTACACCTTC
TRBJ2-5 | TRBV4-1 | - | - | CASSPGRQETQYF | TGCGCCAGCAGCCCCGGACGCCAAGAGACCCAGTACTTC
TRBJ1-1 | TRBV5-8 | - | - | CASSGWDSEAFF | TGTGCCAGCAGCGGGTGGGATTCTGAAGCTTTCTTT
TRBJ1-1 | TRBV10-3 | - | - | CAISLDRTNTEAFF | TGTGCCATCAGTCTAGACAGGACGAACACTGAAGCTTTCTTT
TRBJ1-1 | TRBV7-2 | once | - | CASSPAPGVGTEAFF | TGTGCCAGCAGCCCTGCGCCGGGGGTCGGCACTGAAGCTTTCTTT
TRBJ1-2 | TRBV7-2 | - | TRBD1 | CASLTGANYGYTF | TGTGCCAGTTTGACAGGGGCTAACTATGGCTACACCTTC
TRBJ2-3 | TRBV10-3 | - | TRBD1 | CAISELPGGQGAHTDTQYF | TGTGCCATCAGTGAGTTACCCGGGGGACAGGGGGCTCACACAGATACGCAGTATTTT
TRBJ1-2 | TRBV9 | - | - | CASSPQPGGQGGYTF | TGTGCCAGCAGCCCACAACCTGGGGGTCAGGGAGGTTACACCTTC
TRBJ2-1 | TRBV19 | - | - | CASSISDNSVNEQFF | TGTGCCAGTAGTATATCGGACAATTCTGTCAATGAGCAGTTCTTC
TRBJ2-7 | TRBV7-2 | once | - | CASSRPGWVEQYF | TGTGCCAGCAGTCGCCCGGGTTGGGTTGAGCAGTACTTC
TRBJ2-5 | TRBV5-4 | - | TRBD1 | CASSHRGGKETQYF | TGTGCCAGCAGCCACAGGGGTGGGAAAGAGACCCAGTACTTC
TRBJ2-7 | TRBV5-1 | - | - | CASSRTGTTSEQYF | TGCGCCAGCAGCCGTACAGGGACCACCTCCGAGCAGTACTTC
TRBJ2-5 | TRBV5-6 | - | - | CASRLQGETQYF | TGTGCCAGCAGACTTCAGGGGGAGACCCAGTACTTC
TRBJ1-2 | TRBV9 | - | - | CASSVGGDGYTF | TGTGCCAGCAGCGTAGGGGGGGATGGCTACACCTTC
TRBJ2-7 | TRBV10-3 | once | - | CAISVVGPYEQYF | TGTGCCATCAGTGTAGTAGGGCCCTACGAGCAGTACTTC
TRBJ2-2 | TRBV6-5 | - | TRBD1 | CASKTGGNTGELFF | TGTGCCAGCAAGACAGGGGGGAACACCGGGGAGCTGTTTTTT
TRBJ1-1 | TRBV7-9 | - | - | CASSLGHPNTEAFF | TGTGCCAGCAGCTTAGGGCACCCGAACACTGAAGCTTTCTTT
TRBJ1-2 | TRBV5-6 | once | - | CASGLSGFAYGYTF | TGTGCCAGCGGCCTATCAGGGTTCGCCTATGGCTACACCTTC
TRBJ1-5 | TRBV7-2 | few | - | CASSLVIVGQPQHF | TGTGCCAGCAGCTTAGTGATTGTGGGGCAGCCCCAGCATTTT
TRBJ1-1 | TRBV9 | - | - | CASSVGTNTEAFF | TGTGCCAGCAGCGTAGGGACGAACACTGAAGCTTTCTTT
TRBJ2-7 | TRBV7-9 | - | - | CASSYTLKEQYF | TGTGCCAGCAGCTACACCCTCAAAGAGCAGTACTTC
TRBJ1-5 | TRBV6-2/TRBV6-3 | - | - | CASSYGGKSNQPQHF | TGTGCCAGCAGTTACGGAGGGAAAAGCAATCAGCCCCAGCATTTT
TRBJ1-3 | TRBV4-2 | few | TRBD1 | CASSQGQGEANTIYF | TGTGCCAGCAGCCAAGGGCAGGGGGAGGCAAACACCATATATTTT
TRBJ2-5 | TRBV10-3 | - | - | CAIRERLEGETQYF | TGTGCCATCAGGGAGAGACTAGAGGGGGAGACCCAGTACTTC
TRBJ2-3 | TRBV19 | - | TRBD2 | CASSIIGGALDTQYF | TGTGCCAGTAGTATAATCGGGGGGGCCTTAGATACGCAGTATTTT
TRBJ1-2 | TRBV6-1 | once | - | CASSEEVESGYTF | TGTGCCAGCAGTGAAGAGGTGGAGAGTGGCTACACCTTC
TRBJ2-1 | TRBV15 | - | - | CATSTYYNEQFF | TGTGCCACCAGCACTTACTACAATGAGCAGTTCTTC
TRBJ2-7 | TRBV18 | - | - | CASSTGDGRSPYEQYF | TGTGCCAGCTCAACGGGGGACGGCAGGTCCCCTTACGAGCAGTACTTC
TRBJ2-1 | TRBV4-3 | - | - | CASSQEGKTPTLCEQFF | TGCGCCAGCAGCCAAGAGGGTAAAACTCCCACCCTCTGTGAGCAGTTCTTC
TRBJ2-5 | TRBV23-1 | - | - | CASSPPSQETQYF | TGCGCCAGCAGTCCCCCTAGCCAAGAGACCCAGTACTTC
TRBJ2-3 | TRBV7-2 | - | - | CASTSYYPDTQYF | TGTGCCAGCACCTCTTACTATCCAGATACGCAGTATTTT
TRBJ2-7 | TRBV18 | - | TRBD2 | CASSPSGGEGEQYF | TGTGCCAGCTCACCCTCGGGGGGAGAAGGCGAGCAGTACTTC
TRBJ2-7 | TRBV3-1/TRBV3-2 | - | - | CASSHFRWGTSYEQYF | TGTGCCAGCAGCCATTTTCGTTGGGGGACTTCCTACGAGCAGTACTTC
TRBJ1-2 | TRBV11-2 | - | - | CASRAAGYYGYTF | TGTGCCAGCCGCGCGGCAGGGTACTATGGCTACACCTTC
TRBJ2-2 | TRBV6-2/TRBV6-3 | - | - | CASSLNTGELFF | TGTGCCAGCAGTCTGAACACCGGGGAGCTGTTTTTT
TRBJ1-4 | TRBV7-8 | - | - | CASSQQDNEKLFF | TGTGCCAGCAGCCAACAGGATAATGAAAAACTGTTTTTT
TRBJ1-5 | TRBV6-2/TRBV6-3 | - | - | CASSYGGRNQPQHF | TGTGCCAGCAGTTACGGAGGGAGGAATCAGCCCCAGCATTTT
TRBJ1-2 | TRBV11-2 | - | - | CASSFGQGGYGYTF | TGTGCCAGCAGCTTTGGCCAGGGAGGATATGGCTACACCTTC
TRBJ2-5 | TRBV5-8 | - | - | CASSLETGSAMGAQYF | TGTGCCAGCAGCTTGGAAACGGGTTCCGCAATGGGTGCCCAGTACTTC
TRBJ1-1 | TRBV6-5 | - | - | CASMPGGRSYEAFF | TGTGCCAGCATGCCCGGGGGCCGTTCCTATGAAGCTTTCTTT
TRBJ1-1 | TRBV29-1 | - | - | CSVRLTGAGSEAFF | TGCAGCGTCAGGCTCACCGGGGCCGGTTCTGAAGCTTTCTTT
TRBJ1-6 | TRBV11-2 | many | - | CASSLAQGPYSPLHF | TGTGCCAGCAGCTTAGCCCAGGGCCCCTATTCACCCCTCCACTTT
TRBJ2-1 | TRBV6-2/TRBV6-3 | - | TRBD2 | CASSPIPGLAGIPSYNEQFF | TGTGCCAGCAGCCCTATTCCTGGACTAGCGGGGATTCCCTCCTACAATGAGCAGTTCTTC
TRBJ1-1 | TRBV19 | - | - | CASSGSQGLEAFF | TGTGCCAGTAGTGGTTCGCAGGGCCTGGAAGCTTTCTTT
TRBJ2-7 | TRBV7-2 | - | - | CASRGGSYEQYF | TGTGCCAGCCGGGGCGGCTCCTACGAGCAGTACTTC
TRBJ1-2 | TRBV29-1 | - | TRBD1 | CSGTRGNYGYTF | TGCAGCGGAACCAGGGGGAACTATGGCTACACCTTC